A single sample is the source of the 3 T cell receptor beta chains below, sequenced in a study of blood T cell repertoires in COVID-19. Libraries were prepared by immunoSEQ multiplex PCR; TCRdb keeps only in-frame clonotypes and omits some of them. The sample holds some 360,000 clones, about nine tenths seen once. Source material: PBMCs or T cells enriched from blood (not recorded which). The receptor source for this set is a woman aged 25 to 45 who had been exposed to COVID-19.

V usage is TRBV5-1 and J usage is TRBJ1-2, with D maybe TRBD1 (5 bases). Germline V CDR1 and CDR2: SGHRS, YFSETQ. Trimming removed 3 bases at V and 5 bases at J, with 14 bases between. The CDR3 runs 14 residues. The CDR3 nucleotides are TGCGCCAGCAGCTCTCAGGGTTTTGGATATGGCTACACCTTC. Residues: CASSSQGFGYGYTF.

The chain has TRBV27 and TRBJ1-4; 7 nucleotides match TRBD1. CDR1 is MNHEY, CDR2 SMNVEV, per germline (reference sequence). CDR3 length equals 17 residues. The ends lost 10 bases at V and 0 bases at J; junction bases unmatched: 14. The CDR3 nucleotides are TGTGCCACCCTACCTGTGGCAGGGGGAACAACTAATGAAAAACTGTTTTTT. It codes for CATLPVAGGTTNEKLFF.

V and J are TRBV6-5 and TRBJ1-1; D is perhaps TRBD1 (6 bases). Germline V gene data show CDR1 as MNHEY and CDR2 as SVGAGI. The CDR3 length is 12 residues. The ends were cut back, 5 bases at V and 4 bases at J, with 8 bases in the middle. The CDR3 DNA sequence: TGTGCCAGCAGTCTCAGGGGCACTGAAGCTTTCTTT. This gives the protein CASSLRGTEAFF.